The present TCR beta chain was sequenced within a study of T-cell memory formation after mild COVID-19. Germline-derived CDR1 and CDR2 are SEHNR and FQNEAQ (reference sequence). There are 15 residues in the CDR3. The V gene end was trimmed by 4 bases and the J gene end by 4 bases; junction bases not matched to a gene: 5. TCRalpha and TCRbeta libraries used 5'RACE with constant-segment primers and UMIs. From the 5' RACE reads, TCRdb called clonotypes with MiXCR, one entry per CDR3 protein. The data hold 300,000 to 350,000 distinct CDR3 sequences, with about 13% observed a single time. The clonotype originates from a young man who had mild COVID-19 (a few samples of this study predate the infection). Cell type and time point are not known. J is TRBJ2-3 and V is TRBV7-9, with 10 bases fitting TRBD2. Sequenced material: PBMCs or a T cell subset sorted from them (not recorded which). The CDR3 here is CASSSSGSFADTQYF. The CDR3 DNA sequence: TGTGCCAGCAGCTCTAGCGGGAGTTTTGCAGATACGCAGTATTTT.